What follows describes a single T cell receptor beta chain. The sample originates from a study of technical replicates of blood from several donors. V gave up 3 bases and J gave up 3 bases, with 11 bases separating them. This CDR3 contains 14 residues. Per germline, CDR1 MDHEN and CDR2 SYDVKM. Assay: immunoSEQ multiplex PCR; the TCRdb copy retains only in-frame clones and omits some. The table includes 64,000 or so clones, around 97% detected once. The sample taken for sequencing was T cells isolated from PBMCs. This sequence was found in a human donor in good health. The chain employs TRBV28 and TRBJ1-1; no definite D call. The chain's CDR3 is CASSLPLTDTEAFF. The CDR3 DNA reads TGTGCCAGCAGTTTGCCCCTCACAGACACTGAAGCTTTCTTT.